The 29 T cell receptor beta chains reported below all come from one sample, sequenced in a study of CD8+ T cells in alopecia areata. Extracted RNA was reverse transcribed, and the resulting cDNA served as sequencing template. Only in-frame clones appear in the TCRdb table, and some are missing; sequencing was by immunoSEQ multiplex PCR. The sample carries tens of thousands of clones, around 96% recorded once. Sequencing was performed on CD8+ T cells sorted from blood, taken at week 0. The receptors here all came from a human donor with alopecia areata.

The rearrangement uses TRBV10-3 and TRBJ1-1; 7 bases map to TRBD1. Germline V gene sequence: CDR1 ENHRY, CDR2 SYGVKD. V was clipped by 6 bases and J by 5 bases; unmatched bases: 12. The CDR3 totals 15 residues. CDR3 sequence (DNA): TGTGCCATCAGAAGGACCGGGACAGAATATACTGAAGCTTTCTTT. The encoded protein is CAIRRTGTEYTEAFF.

This chain links TRBV7-2 with TRBJ2-5; the match to TRBD2 covers 12 bases. The J segment lost 2 bases and the V segment lost 5 bases, leaving 6 bases of the junction unmatched. This CDR3 has 16 residues. Looked up from germline, CDR1 is SGHTA and CDR2 is FQGNSA. The CDR3 is CASSGGLAGPQETQYF. For the CDR3, the DNA is TGTGCCAGCAGCGGAGGACTAGCGGGGCCTCAAGAGACCCAGTACTTC.

J is TRBJ2-4 and V is TRBV21-1. TRBV21-1 is given as a pseudogene. The CDR3 is 17 amino acids. The CDR3 region is CASSKGGQGMAKNIQYF. The CDR3 coding sequence is TGTGCCAGCAGCAAAGGAGGGCAGGGAATGGCCAAAAACATTCAGTACTTC.

This chain joins TRBV7-9 and TRBJ2-7, with TRBD1 matching 8 bases. The V segment lost 1 base and the J segment 7 bases; nucleotides outside the gene matches: 9. Per the germline V gene, CDR1 is SEHNR and CDR2 is FQNEAQ (reference sequence). The CDR3 contains 15 residues. The CDR3 DNA reads TGTGCCAGCAGCTTAGATGGACAGGGATCATATGAGCAGTACTTC. Translating it yields CASSLDGQGSYEQYF.

The rearrangement uses TRBV4-1 and TRBJ2-3; the D call may be TRBD1 or TRBD2 (5 bases each). The CDR3 is 14 residues long. Trimming left V 1 base short and J 2 bases short, with 7 bases between. The germline V gene encodes CDR1 MGHRA and CDR2 YSYEKL. The CDR3 is CASSQGGDTDTQYF. The DNA of the CDR3 is TGCGCCAGCAGCCAAGGAGGGGACACAGATACGCAGTATTTT.

The chain uses TRBV7-2 and TRBJ2-7, with 7 bases fitting TRBD1. The ends lost 5 bases at V and 2 bases at J; junction bases unmatched: 9. This CDR3 is 15 amino acids long. Per germline, CDR1 SGHTA and CDR2 FQGNSA. CDR3 loop: CASSISDRATYEQYF. DNA for the CDR3: TGTGCCAGCAGCATTTCCGACAGGGCAACCTACGAGCAGTACTTC.

The rearrangement uses TRBV11-2 and TRBJ2-5, with 8 bases lining up with TRBD2. J gave up 0 bases and V 7 bases, and 7 bases lay outside the gene matches. The CDR3 contains 15 residues. The V gene's germline CDR1 is SGHAT and CDR2 FQNNGV. This CDR3 is CASTVGLADQETQYF. CDR3 nucleotides: TGTGCCAGCACTGTCGGACTAGCAGACCAAGAGACCCAGTACTTC.

The chain recombines TRBV7-9 with TRBJ1-4; D is uncertain. The germline V and J ends were trimmed by 8 bases and 7 bases, with 20 bases remaining between them. The CDR3 extends over 15 amino acids. Looked up from germline, CDR1 is SEHNR and CDR2 is FQNEAQ (reference sequence). Here the CDR3 reads CASSYVGREREKLFF. The CDR3, as DNA: TGTGCCAGCTCCTATGTGGGCAGAGAACGTGAAAAACTGTTTTTT.

This chain connects TRBV7-9 to TRBJ1-3; D is possibly TRBD1 (5 bases). V was trimmed by 5 bases and J by 0 bases, leaving 17 bases between them. The CDR3 has 17 residues. CDR1 and CDR2 from the germline V gene are SEHNR and FQNEAQ (reference sequence). The CDR3 protein is CASSLEGTGLSGNTIYF. As DNA, the CDR3 is TGTGCCAGCAGCCTAGAGGGGACGGGCCTCTCTGGAAACACCATATATTTT.

CDR3 bases: TGTGCCAGCAGTCGGGACAGATTTTATGGCTACACCTTC. It yields the protein CASSRDRFYGYTF. The chain couples TRBV27 to TRBJ1-2, with 7 bases matching TRBD1. V lost 5 bases to trimming and J lost 5 bases; unmatched junction nucleotides: 5. Germline V gene data show CDR1 as MNHEY and CDR2 as SMNVEV (reference sequence). CDR3 length equals 13 residues.

This chain joins TRBV6-5 and TRBJ2-5, with 7 bases identical to TRBD2. The CDR3 extends over 14 amino acids. Looked up from germline, CDR1 is MNHEY and CDR2 is SVGAGI. The V gene end was trimmed by 5 bases and the J gene end by 1 base; junction bases not matched to a gene: 4. The CDR3 sequence: CASSPWTSQETQYF. CDR3 DNA: TGTGCCAGCAGTCCATGGACTAGCCAAGAGACCCAGTACTTC.

CDR3 sequence: CASFSGGGDEQYF. Written as DNA, the CDR3 is TGTGCCAGCTTCTCTGGCGGGGGGGACGAGCAGTACTTC. The chain recombines TRBV2 with TRBJ2-7; TRBD2 matches at 9 bases. V was pared by 8 bases and J by 5 bases, with 7 bases of the junction left unmatched. Germline V gene lookup returns CDR1 SNHLY and CDR2 FYNNEI. The CDR3 has 13 amino acids.

The chain employs TRBV6-1 and TRBJ2-7; 9 nucleotides line up with TRBD1. The germline gives CDR1 MNHNS, CDR2 SASEGT. The CDR3 runs 15 residues. With V trimmed by 4 bases and J by 3 bases, 7 bases remained unmatched. The DNA of the CDR3 is TGTGCCAGCAGTGGCCCGGGACAGGGCTACTACGAGCAGTACTTC. Amino acid sequence: CASSGPGQGYYEQYF.

The V gene is TRBV11-3, the J gene TRBJ2-7; D gene ambiguous. The germline V gene encodes CDR1 SGHNT and CDR2 YENEEA. The CDR3 is 16 amino acids. Trimming removed 1 base from V and 0 bases from J, with 13 bases in between. The CDR3: CASSLGGRGSSYEQYF. The CDR3 region has the DNA TGTGCCAGCAGCTTAGGAGGTAGAGGTAGCTCCTACGAGCAGTACTTC.

The chain has TRBV13 and TRBJ2-7, with 8 nucleotides matching TRBD2. Germline V gives CDR1 PRHDT, CDR2 FYEKMQ (reference sequence). The CDR3 runs 16 residues. V trimming: 5 bases; J trimming: 1 base; junction bases outside the gene matches: 10. In DNA form, the CDR3 reads TGTGCCAGCAGCCCACAAGCGGGGGTGCTATCCTACGAGCAGTACTTC. This gives the protein CASSPQAGVLSYEQYF.

CDR3: CASSLAGNQGGYTF. DNA of the CDR3: TGTGCCAGCAGCTTGGCAGGAAACCAGGGGGGCTACACCTTC. The genes are TRBV5-6 and TRBJ1-2; tentatively, D is TRBD1 (6 bases). The CDR3 runs 14 residues. Germline CDR1 and CDR2: SGHDT and YYEEEE. Between the trimmed V and J ends, which lost 0 bases and 8 bases, there was a span of 14 bases.

The rearrangement joins TRBV14 to TRBJ1-3; D remains unclear. The CDR3 is 13 residues long. V lost 0 bases to trimming and J lost 8 bases, with 8 bases between them. CDR1 SGHDN and CDR2 FVKESK come from the germline V gene. The DNA for the CDR3 is TGTGCCAGCAGCCAAGATCGGTTCCACACCATATATTTT. Translated, it gives CASSQDRFHTIYF.

Here the CDR3 reads CASSQHHRGKMNTEAFF. DNA for the CDR3: TGTGCCAGCAGCCAACACCACAGGGGAAAGATGAACACTGAAGCTTTCTTT. The chain has TRBV14 and TRBJ1-1; 7 nucleotides line up with TRBD1. The CDR3 runs 17 residues. J was trimmed by 0 bases and V by 2 bases; bases with no gene match: 9. Germline loops: CDR1 SGHDN, CDR2 FVKESK.

The chain is built from TRBV7-8 and TRBJ2-7; 14 nucleotides match TRBD2. The trim removed 5 bases at V and 5 bases at J, leaving 8 bases unmatched. There are 16 residues in the CDR3. The V gene's germline CDR1 is SGHVS and CDR2 FQNEAQ. The CDR3 is CASSAQTSGGVHEQYF. The CDR3, as DNA: TGTGCCAGCAGCGCCCAGACTAGCGGGGGGGTCCACGAGCAGTACTTC.

The V call is TRBV7-6, the J call TRBJ2-5; D ambiguous. Trimming removed 7 bases at V and 1 base at J, with 10 bases between. Germline CDR1 reads SGHVS; CDR2 reads FNYEAQ. The CDR3 runs 13 residues. CDR3 residues: CASTEPGQETQYF. In DNA form, the CDR3 reads TGTGCCAGCACCGAACCGGGCCAAGAGACCCAGTACTTC.

The V call is TRBV5-4, the J call TRBJ2-3; 11 bases are shared with TRBD2. Germline values: CDR1 SGHNT, CDR2 YYREEE (reference sequence). The CDR3 has 20 amino acids. V lost 1 base and J lost 1; bases outside the gene matches: 14. CDR3 nucleotides: TGTGCCAGCAGCTTGTGGGGTAGCGGGGGGGAATTCCTCGGCACAGATACGCAGTATTTT. It encodes CASSLWGSGGEFLGTDTQYF.

This clone has just one count. The V and J genes are TRBV23-1 and TRBJ2-4; unclear D gene. TRBV23-1 is assigned to the ORF class and has an uncertain function. The V and J ends lost 0 bases and 0 bases respectively, with 6 bases between them. CDR3 length equals 15 residues. The CDR3 bases are TGCGCCAGCAGTCAATCTATTCTAGCCAAAAACATTCAGTACTTC. This sequence encodes CASSQSILAKNIQYF.

J is TRBJ2-5 and V is TRBV9; D is uncertain. V was pared by 0 bases and J by 2 bases, with 11 bases between. CDR3 length: 15 residues. The germline V gene encodes CDR1 SGDLS and CDR2 YYNGEE. CDR3 bases: TGTGCCAGCAGCGTAGATGGGAACTTACAAGAGACCCAGTACTTC. Translating gives CASSVDGNLQETQYF.

This clone was seen a single time. The gene calls are TRBV7-8 and TRBJ2-3; D is possibly TRBD1 or TRBD2 (5 bases each). Trimming shortened V by 2 bases and J by 5 bases, and 8 bases separated the two germline ends. The CDR3 consists of 13 residues. Germline-derived CDR1 and CDR2 are SGHVS and FQNEAQ. The CDR3 region has the DNA TGTGCCAGCAGCTTAATGGGGGAAGATACGCAGTATTTT. Translated: CASSLMGEDTQYF.

This chain links TRBV5-1 with TRBJ1-2; 10 bases are shared with TRBD1. J gave up 3 bases and V 5 bases, and 13 bases lay outside the gene matches. Germline lookup yields CDR1 SGHRS and CDR2 YFSETQ. This CDR3 is built from 17 residues. The CDR3 region is CASSSSPGQGTYYGYTF. The CDR3 region has the DNA TGCGCCAGCAGTTCTTCACCGGGACAGGGGACCTACTATGGCTACACCTTC. Variable domain in full (rest from reference TRBV5-1 and TRBJ1-2): KAGVTQTPRYLIKTRGQQVTLSCSPISGHRSVSWYQQTPGQGLQFLFEYFSETQRNKGNFPGRFSGRQFSNSRSEMNVSTLELGDSALYLCASSSSPGQGTYYGYTFGSGTRLTVV.

This clone appeared once. The chain combines TRBV6-5 with TRBJ2-1; TRBD2 matches 8 bases. Losses at the gene ends were 4 bases for V and 6 bases for J; bases not matched to a gene: 8. Germline V gene data show CDR1 as MNHEY and CDR2 as SVGAGI. The CDR3 consists of 15 residues. CDR3: CASSLIAGYSNEQFF. The CDR3 coding sequence is TGTGCCAGCAGTTTGATAGCGGGGTATTCCAATGAGCAGTTCTTC.

The V and J genes are TRBV7-9 and TRBJ2-1; 7 bases are a match to TRBD2. The germline V gene has CDR1 SEHNR and CDR2 FQNEAQ (reference sequence). The trim removed 5 bases at V and 1 base at J, leaving 5 bases unmatched. This CDR3 is 15 amino acids long. The CDR3 here is CASSPLAKSYNEQFF. CDR3 in DNA: TGTGCCAGCAGCCCACTAGCGAAATCCTACAATGAGCAGTTCTTC.

The chain joins TRBV7-2 to TRBJ1-1; weak D call: TRBD1 (6 bases). Trimming pared 6 bases from V and 1 base from J, leaving 6 bases between. The CDR3 has 12 residues. Germline values: CDR1 SGHTA, CDR2 FQGNSA. CDR3: CASRQGNTEAFF. The CDR3 nucleotides read TGTGCCAGCAGACAGGGGAACACTGAAGCTTTCTTT. Using reference TRBV7-2 and TRBJ1-1 for the parts outside the CDR3, the full variable domain is GAGVSQSPSNKVTEKGKDVELRCDPISGHTALYWYRQSLGQGLEFLIYFQGNSAPDKSGLPSDRFSAERTGGSVSTLTIQRTQQEDSAVYLCASRQGNTEAFFGQGTRLTVV.

This chain links TRBV10-3 with TRBJ2-3; 8 bases align to TRBD1. Germline V gives CDR1 ENHRY, CDR2 SYGVKD. CDR3 length equals 16 residues. V shed 0 bases and J 0 bases; nucleotides not matched to a gene: 2. The CDR3 is CAISESDRVSTDTQYF. The DNA for the CDR3 is TGTGCCATCAGTGAGTCGGACAGGGTGAGCACAGATACGCAGTATTTT.